The T cell receptor (beta chain) described here comes from a study of blood T cell repertoires in COVID-19. Across the study: Nucleic acid was either cDNA or gDNA, and it came from T cells, B-cell-depleted T cells, or PBMCs.

The authors' processing: Quantification of nucleated cells was approximated via reference gene primer amplification. Data came from immunoSEQ multiplex PCR; TCRdb stores just in-frame clones and leaves some out. The V and J calls and clone size are taken from that table; D and trimming were inferred from the DNA. This sample carries roughly 190,000 clones, around nine tenths of them seen once, and the ten largest clones take approximately 4.5%. Germline V gene sequence: CDR1 SEHNR, CDR2 FQNEAQ (reference sequence). V was clipped by 5 bases and J by 5 bases; unmatched bases: 6. This CDR3 has 16 residues. This clone was seen only once.

This chain links TRBV7-9 with TRBJ2-5; the match to TRBD2 covers 15 bases. The receptor comes from a human donor in a cohort sampled during active COVID-19. The sample taken for sequencing was peripheral blood. The CDR3 sequence is CASSARTSGGVETQYF. DNA for the CDR3: TGTGCCAGCAGCGCTCGGACTAGCGGGGGGGTGGAGACCCAGTACTTC.